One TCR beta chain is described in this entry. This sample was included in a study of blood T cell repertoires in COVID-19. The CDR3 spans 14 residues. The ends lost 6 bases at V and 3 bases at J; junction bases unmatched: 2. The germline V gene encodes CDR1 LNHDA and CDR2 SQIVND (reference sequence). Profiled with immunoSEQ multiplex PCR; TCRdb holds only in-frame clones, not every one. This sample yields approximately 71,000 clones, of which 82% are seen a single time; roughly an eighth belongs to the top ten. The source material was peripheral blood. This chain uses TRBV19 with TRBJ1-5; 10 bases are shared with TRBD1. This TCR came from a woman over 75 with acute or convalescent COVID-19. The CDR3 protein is CASRDRGPNQPQHF. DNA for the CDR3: TGTGCCAGTAGAGACAGGGGGCCCAATCAGCCCCAGCATTTT.